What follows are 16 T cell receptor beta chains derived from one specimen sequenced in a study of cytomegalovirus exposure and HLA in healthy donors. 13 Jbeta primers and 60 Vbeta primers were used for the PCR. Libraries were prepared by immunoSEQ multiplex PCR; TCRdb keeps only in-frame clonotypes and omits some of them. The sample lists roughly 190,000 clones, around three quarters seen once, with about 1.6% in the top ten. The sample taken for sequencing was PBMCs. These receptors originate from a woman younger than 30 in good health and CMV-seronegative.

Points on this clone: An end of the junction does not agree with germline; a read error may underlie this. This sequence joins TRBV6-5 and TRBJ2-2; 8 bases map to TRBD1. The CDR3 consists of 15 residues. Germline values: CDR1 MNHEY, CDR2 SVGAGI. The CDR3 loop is CVSSPQGVNTGELFF. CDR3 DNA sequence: TGTGTCAGCAGTCCACAGGGGGTGAACACCGGGGAGCTGTTTTTT.

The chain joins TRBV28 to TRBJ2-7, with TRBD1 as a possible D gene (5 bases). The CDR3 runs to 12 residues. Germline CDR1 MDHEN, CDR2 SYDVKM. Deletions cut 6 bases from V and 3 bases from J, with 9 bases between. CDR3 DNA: TGTGCCAGCAGACTGCAGGGCTACGAGCAGTACTTC. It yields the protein CASRLQGYEQYF.

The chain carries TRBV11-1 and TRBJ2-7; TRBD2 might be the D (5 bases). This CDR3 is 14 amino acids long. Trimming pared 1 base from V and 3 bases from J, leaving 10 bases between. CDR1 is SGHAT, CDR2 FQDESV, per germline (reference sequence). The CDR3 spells CASSLGGSDYEQYF. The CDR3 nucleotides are TGTGCCAGCAGCTTAGGAGGGTCCGACTACGAGCAGTACTTC. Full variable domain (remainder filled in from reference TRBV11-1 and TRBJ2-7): EAEVAQSPRYKITEKSQAVAFWCDPISGHATLYWYRQILGQGPELLVQFQDESVVDDSQLPKDRFSAERLKGVDSTLKIQPAELGDSAMYLCASSLGGSDYEQYFGPGTRLTVT.

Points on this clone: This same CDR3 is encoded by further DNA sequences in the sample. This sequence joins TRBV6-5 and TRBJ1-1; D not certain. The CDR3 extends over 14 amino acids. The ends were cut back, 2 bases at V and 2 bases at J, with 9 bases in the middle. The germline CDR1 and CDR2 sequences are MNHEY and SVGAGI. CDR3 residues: CASSYGQVNTEAFF. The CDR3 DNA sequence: TGTGCCAGCAGTTACGGGCAGGTAAACACTGAAGCTTTCTTT.

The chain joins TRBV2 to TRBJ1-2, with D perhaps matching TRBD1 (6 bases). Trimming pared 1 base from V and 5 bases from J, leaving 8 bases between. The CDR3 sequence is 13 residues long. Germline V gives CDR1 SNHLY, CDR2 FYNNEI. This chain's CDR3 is CASSEDREYGYTF. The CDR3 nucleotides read TGTGCCAGCAGTGAAGACAGGGAATATGGCTACACCTTC.

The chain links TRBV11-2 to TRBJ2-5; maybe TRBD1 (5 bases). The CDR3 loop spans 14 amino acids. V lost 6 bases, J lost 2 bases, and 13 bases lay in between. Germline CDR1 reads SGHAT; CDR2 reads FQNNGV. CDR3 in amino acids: CASSPQTEQETQYF. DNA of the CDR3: TGTGCCAGCAGTCCGCAGACAGAACAAGAGACCCAGTACTTC.

CDR3 residues: CASSPGQFSNSPLHF. CDR3 bases: TGTGCCAGCAGCCCGGGACAGTTTTCTAATTCACCCCTCCACTTT. V gene TRBV5-6 combines with J gene TRBJ1-6, with TRBD1 identical over 7 bases. CDR3 size: 15 residues. Looked up from germline, CDR1 is SGHDT and CDR2 is YYEEEE. J was trimmed by 6 bases and V by 4 bases; bases with no gene match: 7.

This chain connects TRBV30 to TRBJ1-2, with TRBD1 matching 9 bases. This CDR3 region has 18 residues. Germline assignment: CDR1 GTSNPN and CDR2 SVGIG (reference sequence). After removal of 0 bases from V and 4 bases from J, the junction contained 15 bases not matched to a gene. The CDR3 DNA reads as TGTGCCTGGAGTGTTTTCATCAGGACAGGGGCTCAACTCTATGGCTACACCTTC. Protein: CAWSVFIRTGAQLYGYTF.

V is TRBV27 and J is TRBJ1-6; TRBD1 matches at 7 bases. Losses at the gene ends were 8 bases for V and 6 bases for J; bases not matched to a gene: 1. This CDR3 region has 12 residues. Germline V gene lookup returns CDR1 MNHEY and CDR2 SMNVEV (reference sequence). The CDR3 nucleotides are TGTGCCAGCCGGGACAGTAATTCACCCCTCCACTTT. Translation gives CASRDSNSPLHF.

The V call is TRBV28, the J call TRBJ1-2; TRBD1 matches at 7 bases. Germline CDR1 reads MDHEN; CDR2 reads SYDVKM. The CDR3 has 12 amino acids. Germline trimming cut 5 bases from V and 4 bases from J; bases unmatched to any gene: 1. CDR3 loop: CASSDRVYGYTF. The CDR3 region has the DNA TGTGCCAGCAGTGACAGGGTCTATGGCTACACCTTC.

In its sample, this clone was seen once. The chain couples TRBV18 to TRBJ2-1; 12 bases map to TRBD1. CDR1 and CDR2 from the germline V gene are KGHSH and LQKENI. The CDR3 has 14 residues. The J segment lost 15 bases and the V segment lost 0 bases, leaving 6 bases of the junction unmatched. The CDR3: CASSPPGQGAGAFF. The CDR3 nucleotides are TGTGCCAGCTCACCACCGGGACAGGGGGCGGGGGCGTTCTTC.

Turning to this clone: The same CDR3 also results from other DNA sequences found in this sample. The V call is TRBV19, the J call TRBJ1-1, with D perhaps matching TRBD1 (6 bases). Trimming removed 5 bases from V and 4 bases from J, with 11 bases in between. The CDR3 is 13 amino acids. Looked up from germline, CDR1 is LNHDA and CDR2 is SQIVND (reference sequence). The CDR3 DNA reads TGTGCCAGTAGTCTGACAGGTACCACTGAAGCTTTCTTT. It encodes CASSLTGTTEAFF.

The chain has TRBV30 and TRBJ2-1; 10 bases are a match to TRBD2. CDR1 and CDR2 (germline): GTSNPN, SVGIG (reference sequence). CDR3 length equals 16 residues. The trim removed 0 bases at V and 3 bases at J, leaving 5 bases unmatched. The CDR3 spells CAWSVGLAEDYNEQFF. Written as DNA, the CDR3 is TGTGCCTGGAGTGTTGGACTAGCGGAAGACTACAATGAGCAGTTCTTC.

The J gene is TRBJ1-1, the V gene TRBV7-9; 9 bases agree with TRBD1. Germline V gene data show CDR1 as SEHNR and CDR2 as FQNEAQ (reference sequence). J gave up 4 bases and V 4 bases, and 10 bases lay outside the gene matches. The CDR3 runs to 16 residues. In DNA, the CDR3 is TGTGCCAGCAGCTCCGGGACAGGGCCTTTCGCCACTGAAGCTTTCTTT. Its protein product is CASSSGTGPFATEAFF.

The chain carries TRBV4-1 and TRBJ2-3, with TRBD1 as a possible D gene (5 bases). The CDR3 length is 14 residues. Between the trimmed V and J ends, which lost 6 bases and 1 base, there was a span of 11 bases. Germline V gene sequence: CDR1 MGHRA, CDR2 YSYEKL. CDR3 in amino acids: CASRAVGRTDTQYF. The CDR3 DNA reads TGCGCCAGCAGGGCAGTGGGGCGCACAGATACGCAGTATTTT.

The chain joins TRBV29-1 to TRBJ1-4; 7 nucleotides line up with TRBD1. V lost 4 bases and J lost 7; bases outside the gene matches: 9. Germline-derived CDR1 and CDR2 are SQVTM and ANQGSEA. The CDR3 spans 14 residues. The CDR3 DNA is TGCAGCGTTGGATCCGGGACAGATGGTGAAAAACTGTTTTTT. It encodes CSVGSGTDGEKLFF.